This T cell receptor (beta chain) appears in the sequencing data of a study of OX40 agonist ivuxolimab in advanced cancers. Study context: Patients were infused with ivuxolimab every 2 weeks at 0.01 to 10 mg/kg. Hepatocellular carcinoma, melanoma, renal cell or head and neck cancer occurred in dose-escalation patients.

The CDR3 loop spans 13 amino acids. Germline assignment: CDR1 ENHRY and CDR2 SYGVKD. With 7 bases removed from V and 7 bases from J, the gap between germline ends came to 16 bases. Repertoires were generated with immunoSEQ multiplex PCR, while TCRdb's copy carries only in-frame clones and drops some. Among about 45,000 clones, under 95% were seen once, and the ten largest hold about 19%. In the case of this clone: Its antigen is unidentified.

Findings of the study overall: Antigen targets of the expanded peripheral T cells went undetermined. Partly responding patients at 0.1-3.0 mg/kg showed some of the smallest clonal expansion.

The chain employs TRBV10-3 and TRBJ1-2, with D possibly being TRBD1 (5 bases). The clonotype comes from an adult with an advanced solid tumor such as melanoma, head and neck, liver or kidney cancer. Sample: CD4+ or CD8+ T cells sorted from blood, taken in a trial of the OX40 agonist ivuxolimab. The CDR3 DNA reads TGTGCCATCATGGAGGGCGGGGGTGTTGGCTACACCTTC. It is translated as CAIMEGGGVGYTF.